The clone carrying this T cell receptor (beta chain) was seen many times. The antigen remains undetermined. This sample was included in a study of T-cell reconstitution after alpha-beta-depleted transplantation in children. The study, taken as a whole, reports: Certain patients had high TCRbeta diversity at day 60, and it came from recipient T cells and thymic progenitors that survived. At around two months after transplant, the alpha-beta T cells were reportedly derived from several hundred expanded clones that came from non-depleted graft cells. At one year after transplant, newly produced T cells mostly accounted for T-cell counts and diversity.

The authors prepared the TCRbeta library with unique molecular identifiers. Each CDR3 protein is one row after TCRdb ran MiXCR on the PCR reads. The repertoire includes approximately 500,000 distinct CDR3 sequences, about 10% of them detected once, and just over 2% sits in the top ten. CDR3 length: 13 amino acids. The V gene's germline CDR1 is LGHNA and CDR2 YSLEER. The V gene lost 5 bases and the J gene lost 6 bases, with 10 bases spanning the gap. This TCR was recovered from a child between 2 and 9 years old with inherited bone marrow failure, due to receive a stem cell transplant. Sequencing was performed on PBMCs, taken before TCRalphabeta/CD19-depleted stem cell transplant. J is TRBJ2-2 and V is TRBV4-3; D not resolved. The CDR3 region is CASSDLEAGELFF. The CDR3 region has the DNA TGCGCCAGCAGCGATCTAGAGGCCGGGGAGCTGTTTTTT.